This T cell receptor beta chain was captured in a study of cytomegalovirus exposure and HLA in healthy donors (dated by TCRdb to about 2017). Concerning the study at large: According to a later analysis, one platform produced both the roughly 110 validation repertoires and the 670 or so repertoires of the first cohort. The study was designed to test whether signatures of past pathogen exposure could be identified by cataloging public T cell receptors. Along with the roughly 670-subject first cohort, a separate validation cohort of roughly 110 different subjects was used. The study combined high-throughput TCR immunosequencing, statistical association of individual TCRs with disease status, and machine learning to predict cytomegalovirus infection status. Broader findings and caveats from the paper: The validation cohort had no HLA typing available for a later analysis, so co-occurrence within that cohort was assessed over all 110 or so repertoires. Subsequent analysis determined that TCRs grouped into clusters in the first cohort also showed a tendency toward co-occurrence across the roughly 120 validation repertoires, and approximately 93% of cluster scores exceeded 0. Most TCR sequences were seen in very few donors, while some public TCRs were found in many individuals. In both the original and validation cohorts, the classifier was reported to diagnose cytomegalovirus status with high specificity and sensitivity. In vitro tests confirmed that a few of the cytomegalovirus-associated TCR beta chains recognize cytomegalovirus antigens. According to the authors, the approach could potentially be generalized to other disease states and immunological phenotypes. In the study, roughly 160 TCR beta chains were listed as associated with cytomegalovirus.

For this chain, trimming is 2 bases at the V end and 7 bases at the J end, and the number of junction bases without a gene match is 6. Looking up the germline V gene yields CDR1 MDHEN and CDR2 SYDVKM. From the cysteine up to the phenylalanine, the CDR3 has a length of 15 residues. Solely the CDR3 DNA is kept, with 45 bases framed from the first base. Library prep was done by the immunoSEQ multiplex PCR assay. Regarding the original processing steps: A statistical classification framework was built to diagnose cytomegalovirus status from the catalog of TCR beta chain sequences. In its TCRdb copy, this immuneACCESS table keeps in-frame sequences only and misses some clones. Where compared with another copy, unresolved V genes explain less than half of these, and the others have no known cause. That table furnishes V, J and clone size, whereas the DNA furnished D and trimming. This sample is represented by about 73,000 clones; approximately 95% of them were singletons. 3% to 3.5% of the sample lies in the top ten.

As for this clone: The antigen it binds to is not known. The input lacks base qualities; no much larger clone sits a single base away.

The donors belonged to the validation cohort of over a hundred subjects, which was separate from the 666-subject first cohort. This chain is built from TRBV28 and TRBJ1-2, with 11 junctional bases fitting TRBD1. The specimen was PBMCs. The source is a young man in good health and CMV-seronegative. The nucleotides are TGTGCCAGCAGTTTAACTGGACAGGGGGCTGGTGGCTACACCTTC. This yields the protein CASSLTGQGAGGYTF.